This T cell receptor (beta chain) was recorded in a study of cytomegalovirus exposure and HLA in healthy donors. For the study at large: A data release that came early held about 89 million unique TCRs from HLA-typed donors. Study results and limitations: Presence/absence analyses rested on an assumption that sequencing depth was roughly uniform across donors. Immune exposure information available was restricted to CMV serostatus.

This clone was counted between two and nine times. What it binds is unknown. 60 Vbeta and 13 Jbeta primers were used in PCR. Assay: immunoSEQ multiplex PCR; the TCRdb copy retains only in-frame clones and omits some. The sample has 200,000 or so clones; 70% are singletons. Donors likely had unrecorded immune exposures despite being nominally healthy when sampled. CDR1 is SGHRS, CDR2 YFSETQ, per germline. CDR3 size: 13 residues. Trimming took 0 bases from V and 8 from J, leaving 11 bases between them. This receptor was identified in a man aged 40-49 years in good health and CMV-seropositive. Sequenced material: PBMCs. This sequence joins TRBV5-1 and TRBJ1-1; D might be TRBD1 (6 bases). CDR3 bases: TGCGCCAGCAGCTTGGCAGGGGCCGCGGAAGCTTTCTTT. This gives the protein CASSLAGAAEAFF.